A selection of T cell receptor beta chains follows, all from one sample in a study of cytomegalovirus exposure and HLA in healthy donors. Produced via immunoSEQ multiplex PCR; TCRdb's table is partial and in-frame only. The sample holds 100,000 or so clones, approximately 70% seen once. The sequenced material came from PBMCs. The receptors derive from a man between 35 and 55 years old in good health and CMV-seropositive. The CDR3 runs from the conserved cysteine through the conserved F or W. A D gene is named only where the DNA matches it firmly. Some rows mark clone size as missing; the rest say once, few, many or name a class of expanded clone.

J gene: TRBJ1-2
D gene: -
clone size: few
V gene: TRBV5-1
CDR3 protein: CASSSSGRNYGYTF
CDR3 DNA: TGCGCCAGCAGCTCCTCCGGGAGGAACTATGGCTACACCTTC

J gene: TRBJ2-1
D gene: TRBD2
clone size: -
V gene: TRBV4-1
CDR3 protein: CASSKVTSGIGFNEQFF
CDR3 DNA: TGCGCCAGCAGCAAGGTTACTAGCGGGATAGGATTCAATGAGCAGTTCTTC

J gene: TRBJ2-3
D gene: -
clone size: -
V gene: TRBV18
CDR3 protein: CASSVEDSTDTQYF
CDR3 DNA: TGTGCCAGCTCAGTGGAGGATAGCACAGATACGCAGTATTTT

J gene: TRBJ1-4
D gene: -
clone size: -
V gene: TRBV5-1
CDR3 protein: CASSYTGIGEKLFF
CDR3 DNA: TGCGCCAGCAGCTATACAGGGATAGGCGAAAAACTGTTTTTT

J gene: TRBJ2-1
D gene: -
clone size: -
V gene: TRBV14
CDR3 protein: CASSSGVYNEQFF
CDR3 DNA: TGTGCCAGCAGCAGCGGAGTCTACAATGAGCAGTTCTTC

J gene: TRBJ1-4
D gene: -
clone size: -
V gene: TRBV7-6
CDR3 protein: CASSIKEGPATNEKLFF
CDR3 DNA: TGTGCCAGCAGCATTAAGGAGGGACCTGCAACTAATGAAAAACTGTTTTTT

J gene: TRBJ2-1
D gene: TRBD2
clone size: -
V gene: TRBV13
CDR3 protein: CASSPPRLAGGNEQFF
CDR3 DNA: TGTGCCAGCAGCCCGCCCCGGCTAGCGGGAGGGAATGAGCAGTTCTTC

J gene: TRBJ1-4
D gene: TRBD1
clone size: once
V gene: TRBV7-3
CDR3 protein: CASSAQGQGGEKLFF
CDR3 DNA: TGTGCCAGCAGCGCCCAGGGACAGGGTGGAGAAAAACTGTTTTTT

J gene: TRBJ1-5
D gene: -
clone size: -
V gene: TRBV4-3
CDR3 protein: CASSQGLGGEDQPQHF
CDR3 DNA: TGCGCCAGCAGCCAAGGATTGGGAGGGGAAGATCAGCCCCAGCATTTT

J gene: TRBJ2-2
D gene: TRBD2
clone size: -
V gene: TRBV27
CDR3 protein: CASSLWREGTGELFF
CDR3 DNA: TGTGCCAGCAGTTTATGGCGGGAGGGCACCGGGGAGCTGTTTTTT

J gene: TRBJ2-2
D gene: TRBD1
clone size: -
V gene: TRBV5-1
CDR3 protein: CASNRQGAGTGELFF
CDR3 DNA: TGCGCCAGCAACAGACAGGGGGCGGGCACCGGGGAGCTGTTTTTT

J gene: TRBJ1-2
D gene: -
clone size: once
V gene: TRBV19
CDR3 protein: CASSSLQGPYGYTF
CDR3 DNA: TGTGCCAGTAGCAGTTTACAGGGACCCTATGGCTACACCTTC

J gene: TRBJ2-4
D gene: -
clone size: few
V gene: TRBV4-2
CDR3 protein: CASSQDHRDGNIQYF
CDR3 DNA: TGTGCCAGCAGCCAAGACCATCGGGATGGGAACATTCAGTACTTC

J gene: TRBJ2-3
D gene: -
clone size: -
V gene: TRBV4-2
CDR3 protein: CASSQGLTGLSTDTQYF
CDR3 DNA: TGTGCCAGCAGCCAAGGACTGACAGGATTAAGCACAGATACGCAGTATTTT

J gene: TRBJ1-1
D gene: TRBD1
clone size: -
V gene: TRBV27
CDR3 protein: CASIGQGESEAFF
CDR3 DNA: TGTGCCAGCATAGGACAGGGGGAATCTGAAGCTTTCTTT

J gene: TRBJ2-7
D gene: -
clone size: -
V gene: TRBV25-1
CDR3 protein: CASSEADEGVKQYF
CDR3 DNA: TGTGCCAGCAGTGAAGCGGATGAAGGGGTAAAGCAGTACTTC

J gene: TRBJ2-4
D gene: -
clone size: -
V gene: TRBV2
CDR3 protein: CASSGELWAKNIQYF
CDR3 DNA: TGTGCCAGCAGTGGCGAGCTGTGGGCCAAAAACATTCAGTACTTC

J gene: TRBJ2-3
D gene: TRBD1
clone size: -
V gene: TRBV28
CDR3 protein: CASSPTGTGFSTDTQYF
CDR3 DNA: TGTGCCAGCAGTCCTACCGGGACAGGGTTTTCGACAGATACGCAGTATTTT

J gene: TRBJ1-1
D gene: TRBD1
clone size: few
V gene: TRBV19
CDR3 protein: CAIRTGSTEAFF
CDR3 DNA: TGTGCCATTCGGACAGGATCAACTGAAGCTTTCTTT

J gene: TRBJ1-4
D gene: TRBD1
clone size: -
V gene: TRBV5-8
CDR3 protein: CASRRGQVVGEKLFF
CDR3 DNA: TGTGCCAGCAGAAGAGGACAGGTAGTAGGTGAAAAACTGTTTTTT

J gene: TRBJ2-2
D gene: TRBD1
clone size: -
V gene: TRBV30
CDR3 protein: CAGSGTANTGELFF
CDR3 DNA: TGTGCCGGATCCGGGACAGCGAACACCGGGGAGCTGTTTTTT

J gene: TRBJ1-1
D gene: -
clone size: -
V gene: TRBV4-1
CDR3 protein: CASSLLTGLVEAFF
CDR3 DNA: TGCGCCAGCAGCCTACTTACAGGGTTAGTTGAAGCTTTCTTT

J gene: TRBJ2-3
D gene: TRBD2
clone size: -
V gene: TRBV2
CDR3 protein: CASRMHELAGADTQYF
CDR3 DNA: TGTGCCAGCCGAATGCACGAACTAGCGGGAGCAGATACGCAGTATTTT

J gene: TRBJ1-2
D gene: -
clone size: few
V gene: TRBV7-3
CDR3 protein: CASSSTGFYGYTF
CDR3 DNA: TGTGCCAGCAGCTCTACAGGATTCTATGGCTACACCTTC

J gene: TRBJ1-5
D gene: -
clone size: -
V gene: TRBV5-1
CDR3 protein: CASSFAGDWDQPQHF
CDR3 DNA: TGCGCCAGCAGCTTCGCCGGGGATTGGGATCAGCCCCAGCATTTT

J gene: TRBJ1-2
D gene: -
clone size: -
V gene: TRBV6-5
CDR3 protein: CASSYAGINYGYTF
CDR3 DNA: TGTGCCAGCAGTTACGCCGGGATAAACTATGGCTACACCTTC

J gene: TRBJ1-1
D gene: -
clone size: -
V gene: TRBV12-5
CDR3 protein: CASGLVREGNTEAFF
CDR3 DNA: TGTGCTAGTGGTTTGGTACGGGAGGGGAACACTGAAGCTTTCTTT

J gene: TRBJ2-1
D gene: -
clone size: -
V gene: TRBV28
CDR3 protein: CASSLGRNEQFF
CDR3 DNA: TGTGCCAGCAGTTTGGGGCGGAATGAGCAGTTCTTC

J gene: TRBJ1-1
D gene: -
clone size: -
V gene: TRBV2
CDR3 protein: CASRDEGVGTEAFF
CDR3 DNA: TGTGCCAGCAGGGACGAGGGAGTCGGCACTGAAGCTTTCTTT

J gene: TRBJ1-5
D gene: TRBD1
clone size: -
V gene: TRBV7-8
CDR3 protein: CASSSTGTGFQPQHF
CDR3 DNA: TGTGCCAGCAGCTCCACCGGGACAGGGTTTCAGCCCCAGCATTTT

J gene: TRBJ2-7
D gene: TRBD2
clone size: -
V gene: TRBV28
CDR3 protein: CASSTMRRTSSYEQYF
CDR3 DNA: TGTGCCAGCAGCACCATGCGAAGGACTAGCTCCTACGAGCAGTACTTC

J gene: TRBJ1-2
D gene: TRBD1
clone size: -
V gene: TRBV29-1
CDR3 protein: CSVQGSLGGYTF
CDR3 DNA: TGCAGCGTACAGGGGAGTTTAGGAGGCTACACCTTC

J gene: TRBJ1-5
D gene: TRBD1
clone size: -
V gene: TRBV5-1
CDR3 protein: CASSEGATQPQHF
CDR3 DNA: TGCGCCAGCAGCGAGGGGGCGACTCAGCCCCAGCATTTT

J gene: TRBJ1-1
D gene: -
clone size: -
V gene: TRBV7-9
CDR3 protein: CASSPLGRYGTEAFF
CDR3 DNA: TGTGCCAGCAGCCCCCTGGGGAGATATGGCACTGAAGCTTTCTTT

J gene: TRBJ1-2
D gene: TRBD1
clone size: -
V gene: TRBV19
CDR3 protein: CASSIVDRDYYGYTF
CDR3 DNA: TGTGCCAGTAGTATCGTGGACAGGGATTACTATGGCTACACCTTC

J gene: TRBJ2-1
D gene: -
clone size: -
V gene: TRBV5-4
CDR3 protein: CASSLDLGASEQFF
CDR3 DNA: TGTGCCAGCAGCTTGGACCTGGGGGCCAGTGAGCAGTTCTTC

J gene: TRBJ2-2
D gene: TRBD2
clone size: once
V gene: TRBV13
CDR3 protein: CASSSGLAQNTGELFF
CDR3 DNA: TGTGCCAGCAGCTCCGGACTAGCGCAGAACACCGGGGAGCTGTTTTTT

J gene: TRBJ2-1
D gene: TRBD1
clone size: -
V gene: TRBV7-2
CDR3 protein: CASSLGHGQAYNEQFF
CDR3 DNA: TGTGCCAGCAGCTTAGGCCACGGACAGGCCTACAATGAGCAGTTCTTC

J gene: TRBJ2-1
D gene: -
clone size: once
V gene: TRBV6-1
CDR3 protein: CAGPRGGGEQFF
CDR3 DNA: TGTGCTGGGCCTAGGGGGGGAGGTGAGCAGTTCTTC

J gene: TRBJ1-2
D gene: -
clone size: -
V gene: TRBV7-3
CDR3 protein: CASSSWAGGYTF
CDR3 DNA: TGTGCCAGCAGCTCTTGGGCTGGTGGCTACACCTTC

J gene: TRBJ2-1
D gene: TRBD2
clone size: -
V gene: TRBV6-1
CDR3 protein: CASSVAGGSYNEQFF
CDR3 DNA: TGTGCCAGCAGTGTGGCGGGAGGCTCCTACAATGAGCAGTTCTTC

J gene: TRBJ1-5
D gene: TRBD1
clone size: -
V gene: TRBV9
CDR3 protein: CASSGAGGWQPQHF
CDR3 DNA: TGTGCCAGCAGCGGGGCAGGGGGCTGGCAGCCCCAGCATTTT

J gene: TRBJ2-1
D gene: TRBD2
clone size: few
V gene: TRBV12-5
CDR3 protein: CASGTGTSGRPLPQFF
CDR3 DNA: TGTGCTAGTGGTACCGGGACTAGCGGGAGGCCCCTACCGCAGTTCTTC

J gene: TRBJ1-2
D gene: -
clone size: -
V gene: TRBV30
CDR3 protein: CAGVGDINYGYTF
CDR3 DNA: TGTGCCGGAGTAGGGGACATTAACTATGGCTACACCTTC

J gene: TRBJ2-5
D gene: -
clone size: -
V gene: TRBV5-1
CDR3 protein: CASSLDSETQYF
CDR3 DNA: TGCGCCAGCAGCTTGGATTCGGAGACCCAGTACTTC

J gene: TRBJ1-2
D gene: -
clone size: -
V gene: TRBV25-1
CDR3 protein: CASSELTGTHGYTF
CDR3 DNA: TGTGCCAGCAGTGAGTTAACAGGGACCCATGGCTACACCTTC